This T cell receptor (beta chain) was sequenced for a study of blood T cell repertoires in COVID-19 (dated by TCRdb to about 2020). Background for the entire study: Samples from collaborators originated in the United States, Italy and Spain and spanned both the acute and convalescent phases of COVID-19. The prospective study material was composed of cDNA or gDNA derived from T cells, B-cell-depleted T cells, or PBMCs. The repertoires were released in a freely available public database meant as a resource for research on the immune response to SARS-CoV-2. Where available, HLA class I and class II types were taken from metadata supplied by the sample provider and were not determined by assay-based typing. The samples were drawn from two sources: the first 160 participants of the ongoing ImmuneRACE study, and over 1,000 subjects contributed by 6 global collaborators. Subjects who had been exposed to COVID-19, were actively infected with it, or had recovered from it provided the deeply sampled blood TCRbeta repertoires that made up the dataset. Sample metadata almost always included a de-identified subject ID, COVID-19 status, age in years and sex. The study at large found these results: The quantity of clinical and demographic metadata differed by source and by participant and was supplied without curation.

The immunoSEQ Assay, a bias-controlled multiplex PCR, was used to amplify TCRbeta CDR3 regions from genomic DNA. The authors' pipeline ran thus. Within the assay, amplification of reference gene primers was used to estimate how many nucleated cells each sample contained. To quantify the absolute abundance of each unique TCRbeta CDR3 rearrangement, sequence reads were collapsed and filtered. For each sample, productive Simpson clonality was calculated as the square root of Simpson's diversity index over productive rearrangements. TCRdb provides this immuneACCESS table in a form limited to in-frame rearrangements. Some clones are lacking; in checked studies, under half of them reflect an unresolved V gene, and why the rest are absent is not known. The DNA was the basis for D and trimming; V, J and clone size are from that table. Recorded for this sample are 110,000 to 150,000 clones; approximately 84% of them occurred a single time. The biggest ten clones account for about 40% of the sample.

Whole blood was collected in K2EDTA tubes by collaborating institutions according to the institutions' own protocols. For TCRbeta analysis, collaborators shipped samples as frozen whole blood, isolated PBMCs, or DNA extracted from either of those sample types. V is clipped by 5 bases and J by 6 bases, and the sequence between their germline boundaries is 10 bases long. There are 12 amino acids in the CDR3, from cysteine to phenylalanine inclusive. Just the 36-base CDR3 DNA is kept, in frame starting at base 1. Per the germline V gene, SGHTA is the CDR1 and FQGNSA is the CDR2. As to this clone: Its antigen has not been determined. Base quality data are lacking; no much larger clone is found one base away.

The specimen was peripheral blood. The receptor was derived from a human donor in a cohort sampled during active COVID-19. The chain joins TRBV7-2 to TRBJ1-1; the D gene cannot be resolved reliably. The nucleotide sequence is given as TGTGCCAGCAGCCCGTACATCGCTGAAGCTTTCTTT. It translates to CASSPYIAEAFF.